This TCR beta chain was recovered during a study of cytomegalovirus exposure and HLA in healthy donors. Findings of the study overall: Sequencing depth roughly uniform across donors was assumed in presence/absence analyses. The records held CMV serostatus as the only immune exposure information.

Comments on this clone: The antigen is not known.

Both 60 Vbeta primers and 13 Jbeta primers went into the PCR. Sequenced by immunoSEQ multiplex PCR; TCRdb stores in-frame clones only, minus some. This sample has 120,000 to 150,000 clones, with about 74% found just once. What was sequenced was PBMCs. The source is a woman between 50 and 59 years old in good health and CMV-seronegative.

CDR3 nucleotides: TGTGCCAGCAGCGTCGGGACAGGGTTGGGAGGAAACACCATATATTTT. Translation: CASSVGTGLGGNTIYF. The rearrangement links TRBV5-6 to TRBJ1-3, with 9 bases fitting TRBD1. Germline V gene data show CDR1 as SGHDT and CDR2 as YYEEEE. Trimming removed 4 bases from V and 4 bases from J; junction bases left unmatched: 9. There are 16 residues in the CDR3.